The 31 T cell receptor beta chains in this list originate from one sample, sequenced in a study of cytomegalovirus exposure and HLA in healthy donors. Vbeta (60) and Jbeta (13) primers were used in the PCR. Generated by immunoSEQ multiplex PCR, the TCRdb table keeps only in-frame clones and is missing some. Of about 150,000 clones listed, 65% to 85% are singletons. The source material was PBMCs. These receptor sequences come from a man aged 18 to 30 in good health and CMV-seronegative.

The V gene is TRBV30, the J gene TRBJ2-7; 9 bases match TRBD1. With 4 bases clipped from V and 2 bases from J, the junction kept 6 bases outside the gene matches. The length of the CDR3 is 14 residues. Germline CDR1 is GTSNPN and CDR2 is SVGIG (reference sequence). In DNA form, the CDR3 reads TGTGCCTGGACCACCGGGACAGGGACCTACGAGCAGTACTTC. Protein: CAWTTGTGTYEQYF.

The V gene is TRBV6-4, the J gene TRBJ1-2; 10 nucleotides agree with TRBD1. The CDR3 is made up of 14 amino acids. Losses at the gene ends were 3 bases for V and 8 bases for J; bases not matched to a gene: 6. The V gene's germline CDR1 is MRHNA and CDR2 SNTAGT. As DNA, the CDR3 is TGTGCCAGCAGTGATGGACAGGGGGTCTCCGGCTACACCTTC. This codes for CASSDGQGVSGYTF.

This sequence joins TRBV5-5 and TRBJ1-4; TRBD1 is a possible D gene (6 bases). The V gene lost 4 bases and the J gene lost 5 bases, with 18 bases spanning the gap. Germline CDR1 SGHKS, CDR2 YYEKEE (reference sequence). CDR3 length: 16 amino acids. CDR3 sequence (DNA): TGTGCCAGCAGCAAAGAGAGGGGGGGCCAGAATGAAAAACTGTTTTTT. Its protein product is CASSKERGGQNEKLFF.

The chain joins TRBV4-1 to TRBJ2-7, with TRBD2 matching 10 bases. The CDR3 consists of 16 residues. Per germline, CDR1 MGHRA and CDR2 YSYEKL. Unmatched junction bases numbered 6, after V lost 0 bases and J lost 4 bases. CDR3 bases: TGCGCCAGCAGCCAAGATCTTAGCGGGGGGATATACGAGCAGTACTTC. This codes for CASSQDLSGGIYEQYF.

V is TRBV5-4 and J is TRBJ2-2, with 12 positions matching TRBD2. This CDR3 is 18 amino acids long. With V trimmed by 4 bases and J by 4 bases, 11 bases remained unmatched. Germline V gives CDR1 SGHNT, CDR2 YYREEE (reference sequence). The CDR3 nucleotides read TGTGCCAGCAGCCCCCAACCCCTAGCGGGGGGGCTCACCGGGGAGCTGTTTTTT. Translating gives CASSPQPLAGGLTGELFF.

This clone was detected a few times. The chain combines TRBV6-1 with TRBJ1-1, with 9 bases matching TRBD1. CDR1 and CDR2 (germline): MNHNS, SASEGT. After removal of 6 bases from V and 2 bases from J, the junction contained 4 bases not matched to a gene. This CDR3 is 14 amino acids long. DNA for the CDR3: TGTGCCAGCAGCCCGGGACAGGGAAACACTGAAGCTTTCTTT. Its translation: CASSPGQGNTEAFF.

This clone was counted a single time. The chain links TRBV30 to TRBJ2-1, with TRBD2 matching over 15 bases. Trimming cost V 4 bases and J 2 bases; bases outside gene matches: 9. From germline, CDR1 is GTSNPN and CDR2 SVGIG (reference sequence). The CDR3 length is 18 residues. The CDR3 loop reads CAWKLFGTSGGTYNEQFF. The DNA for the CDR3 is TGTGCCTGGAAACTTTTCGGGACTAGCGGGGGGACCTACAATGAGCAGTTCTTC.

This sequence joins TRBV7-9 and TRBJ2-1, with 8 nucleotides matching TRBD2. This CDR3 is 15 amino acids long. With V trimmed by 5 bases and J by 6 bases, 9 bases remained unmatched. Germline values: CDR1 SEHNR, CDR2 FQNEAQ (reference sequence). This CDR3 is CASSPPRLASNEQFF. CDR3 DNA: TGTGCCAGCAGCCCACCCCGACTAGCGTCCAATGAGCAGTTCTTC.

The V gene is TRBV4-2, the J gene TRBJ1-4; unclear D gene. Germline-derived CDR1 and CDR2 are LGHNA and YNFKEQ. The length of the CDR3 is 15 residues. V lost 0 bases, J lost 4 bases, and 9 bases lay in between. The CDR3 DNA sequence: TGTGCCAGCAGCCAAGATCGGGGATATAATGAAAAACTGTTTTTT. Its translation is CASSQDRGYNEKLFF.

The chain links TRBV7-9 to TRBJ2-7, with D perhaps TRBD1 (5 bases). Germline values: CDR1 SEHNR, CDR2 FQNEAQ (reference sequence). This CDR3 contains 15 residues. V gave up 5 bases and J gave up 6 bases, with 20 bases separating them. CDR3 residues: CASSAFSAGISEQYF. Here the CDR3 DNA reads TGTGCCAGCAGCGCCTTCTCGGCAGGGATTAGCGAGCAGTACTTC.

The sample holds a few counts of this clone. This chain links TRBV2 with TRBJ2-2; tentative D call: TRBD2 (5 bases). Germline CDR1 is SNHLY and CDR2 is FYNNEI. The length of the CDR3 is 17 residues. The V and J ends lost 4 bases and 1 base respectively, with 16 bases between them. The CDR3 is CASSVGGVRLNTGELFF. Here the CDR3 DNA reads TGTGCCAGCAGTGTAGGAGGAGTTCGCTTGAACACCGGGGAGCTGTTTTTT.

V gene TRBV7-3 combines with J gene TRBJ2-1; the D gene is possibly TRBD1 (6 bases). In germline, CDR1 is SGHTA, CDR2 FQGTGA. This CDR3 is 16 amino acids long. Trimming left V 1 base short and J 8 bases short, with 18 bases between. CDR3 sequence (DNA): TGTGCCAGCAGCTTAAAGGGTCAGGGGTTGAAAGATGAGCAGTTCTTC. Encoded protein: CASSLKGQGLKDEQFF.

The chain carries TRBV5-1 and TRBJ2-3; a weak D match, TRBD1 (5 bases). The germline V gene has CDR1 SGHRS and CDR2 YFSETQ. The V end was cut by 3 bases, the J end by 6 bases, with 11 bases between. The CDR3 runs to 13 residues. The CDR3 nucleotides read TGCGCCAGCAGCTCCTCATCAGGGGATACGCAGTATTTT. Translation: CASSSSSGDTQYF.

As to this clone: This specimen includes other DNA sequences encoding the same CDR3. The chain is built from TRBV18 and TRBJ1-1; D possibly corresponds to TRBD1 (5 bases). V was shortened by 2 bases and J by 3 bases, with 7 bases between the two germline ends. Germline V gene sequence: CDR1 KGHSH, CDR2 LQKENI. CDR3 length: 13 residues. As DNA, the CDR3 is TGTGCCAGCTCACCAGGAGGGGACACTGAAGCTTTCTTT. This codes for CASSPGGDTEAFF.

The table lists this clone with a few counts. CDR3 loop: CASSTQGGQPQHF. For the CDR3, the DNA is TGTGCCAGCAGTACACAGGGTGGGCAGCCCCAGCATTTT. The chain is built from TRBV6-6 and TRBJ1-5, with TRBD1 as a possible D gene (6 bases). Trimming cost V 5 bases and J 7 bases, with 12 bases left between them. CDR3 length: 13 amino acids. The V gene's germline CDR1 is MNHNY and CDR2 SVGAGI (reference sequence).

This clone was picked up one time. This rearrangement joins TRBV7-8 to TRBJ1-1; TRBD1 might be the D (6 bases). This CDR3 spans 14 amino acids. Germline lookup yields CDR1 SGHVS and CDR2 FQNEAQ. Trimming removed 2 bases from V and 5 bases from J, with 12 bases in between. In nucleotides, the CDR3 is TGTGCCAGCAGCTTACTGGGGGCAATTACTGAAGCTTTCTTT. Its protein product is CASSLLGAITEAFF.

This rearrangement joins TRBV4-3 to TRBJ2-3; D is possibly TRBD2 (7 bases). Between the trimmed V and J ends, which lost 3 bases and 4 bases, there was a span of 17 bases. Germline values: CDR1 LGHNA, CDR2 YSLEER. CDR3 length: 16 amino acids. The CDR3 nucleotides are TGCGCCAGCAGCCACCACTGGGGGGGCGGTGCAGATACGCAGTATTTT. As protein: CASSHHWGGGADTQYF.

The rearrangement joins TRBV5-6 to TRBJ2-1; D possibly corresponds to TRBD1 (6 bases). The CDR3 length is 17 residues. V gave up 2 bases and J gave up 0 bases, with 15 bases separating them. Germline V gives CDR1 SGHDT, CDR2 YYEEEE. The CDR3, as DNA: TGTGCCAGCAGCTTTCTACCCGGGACACACTCCTACAATGAGCAGTTCTTC. It specifies CASSFLPGTHSYNEQFF.

This clone was seen a few times. The V gene is TRBV15, the J gene TRBJ2-1; D perhaps matches TRBD1 (7 bases). Looked up from germline, CDR1 is LNHNV and CDR2 is YYDKDF (reference sequence). V was trimmed by 5 bases and J by 5 bases, leaving 22 bases between them. The CDR3 has 17 amino acids. The CDR3 nucleotides are TGTGCCACCAGCGGAGGGACCGGGACAGCGTACAACAATGAGCAGTTCTTC. Protein: CATSGGTGTAYNNEQFF.

V and J are TRBV5-1 and TRBJ2-7; 9 bases align to TRBD2. The trim removed 4 bases at V and 5 bases at J, leaving 7 bases unmatched. The CDR3 has 14 residues. Germline loops: CDR1 SGHRS, CDR2 YFSETQ. This CDR3 reads CASSPVAGDNEQYV. The CDR3 coding sequence is TGCGCCAGCAGCCCCGTAGCGGGGGACAACGAGCAGTACGTC.

The chain joins TRBV9 to TRBJ2-3, with D possibly matching TRBD1 (6 bases). The ends were cut back, 2 bases at V and 2 bases at J, with 18 bases in the middle. The CDR3 has 17 residues. CDR1 is SGDLS and CDR2 is YYNGEE in the germline V gene. This CDR3 reads CASSVRGTPTSTDTQYF. The CDR3 region has the DNA TGTGCCAGCAGCGTGAGGGGGACCCCTACGTCCACAGATACGCAGTATTTT.

V is TRBV29-1 and J is TRBJ1-2, with 11 bases aligning to TRBD1. V shed 0 bases, J shed 5 bases, and the junction held 14 bases outside the gene matches. Germline V gives CDR1 SQVTM, CDR2 ANQGSEA. The CDR3 totals 18 residues. The CDR3 DNA reads TGCAGCGTTGAAGATCGGGGGACAGGGGGATCGGGGGGGTATGGCTACACCTTC. This codes for CSVEDRGTGGSGGYGYTF.

CDR3 protein: CASSQDGSGQPQHF. Written as DNA, the CDR3 is TGTGCCAGCAGCCAAGACGGTTCGGGTCAGCCCCAGCATTTT. The V gene is TRBV4-2, the J gene TRBJ1-5, with unresolved D. Germline CDR1 LGHNA, CDR2 YNFKEQ. The CDR3 covers 14 residues. The ends were cut back, 0 bases at V and 6 bases at J, with 9 bases in the middle.

This clone was detected only once. The chain employs TRBV5-1 and TRBJ2-1, with 10 bases that match TRBD1. In germline, CDR1 is SGHRS, CDR2 YFSETQ. The CDR3 covers 15 residues. V gave up 6 bases and J gave up 6 bases; unmatched junction bases: 9. CDR3 in DNA: TGCGCCAGCACCGAACTTGGGACAGGGGTCAATGAGCAGTTCTTC. Translating gives CASTELGTGVNEQFF. Drawing the rest from reference TRBV5-1 and TRBJ2-1, the complete variable domain is KAGVTQTPRYLIKTRGQQVTLSCSPISGHRSVSWYQQTPGQGLQFLFEYFSETQRNKGNFPGRFSGRQFSNSRSEMNVSTLELGDSALYLCASTELGTGVNEQFFGPGTRLTVL.

The chain carries TRBV5-1 and TRBJ2-5; 8 nucleotides align to TRBD2. The V and J ends lost 4 bases and 0 bases, in that order; junction bases with no gene match: 5. This CDR3 has 15 amino acids. CDR1 is SGHRS, CDR2 YFSETQ, per germline. The CDR3 loop is CASSGLAGNQETQYF. The CDR3, as DNA: TGCGCCAGCAGCGGTTTAGCGGGGAACCAAGAGACCCAGTACTTC.

This chain connects TRBV9 to TRBJ1-5; maybe TRBD1 (6 bases). CDR3 length: 14 amino acids. The V and J ends lost 0 bases and 5 bases respectively, with 9 bases between them. Germline V lookup: CDR1 SGDLS, CDR2 YYNGEE. The CDR3 nucleotides are TGTGCCAGCAGCGTAGGGACAGAGTATCAGCCCCAGCATTTT. This translates into CASSVGTEYQPQHF.

The chain is built from TRBV9 and TRBJ2-5; 8 nucleotides match TRBD2. This CDR3 is 14 amino acids long. Germline CDR1 and CDR2: SGDLS and YYNGEE. V lost 0 bases, J lost 5 bases, and 3 bases stayed unmatched. The CDR3 bases are TGTGCCAGCAGCGTAGCGGGGGGGCCGGAGACCCAGTACTTC. This encodes CASSVAGGPETQYF.

The chain joins TRBV15 to TRBJ2-5; 8 bases map to TRBD2. This CDR3 is 16 amino acids long. Per germline, CDR1 LNHNV and CDR2 YYDKDF (reference sequence). J was trimmed by 4 bases and V by 0 bases; bases with no gene match: 7. The CDR3 coding sequence is TGTGCCACCAGCAGAGATCGGGCGGGGGGCGCAGAGACCCAGTACTTC. Translation: CATSRDRAGGAETQYF.

In its sample, this clone was seen once. The chain couples TRBV19 to TRBJ2-1; D gene ambiguous. This CDR3 is 12 amino acids long. Looked up from germline, CDR1 is LNHDA and CDR2 is SQIVND (reference sequence). The V gene lost 4 bases and the J gene lost 7 bases, with 8 bases spanning the gap. The CDR3 here is CASSKTRNEQFF. In DNA form, the CDR3 reads TGTGCCAGTAGTAAAACCAGGAATGAGCAGTTCTTC.

On this clone itself: Other nucleotide sequences in the sample specify the same CDR3. This chain connects TRBV2 to TRBJ2-7, with D unresolved. Trimming took off 6 bases at V and 0 bases at J, with 9 bases between the two ends. There are 13 residues in the CDR3. CDR1 SNHLY and CDR2 FYNNEI come from the germline V gene. The CDR3 loop is CASRDRGSYEQYF. In DNA form, the CDR3 reads TGTGCCAGCAGGGATCGCGGCTCCTACGAGCAGTACTTC.

Only a few counts were recorded for this clone. The chain combines TRBV18 with TRBJ2-7; 10 nucleotides match TRBD2. V lost 3 bases and J lost 1; bases outside the gene matches: 15. Germline V gene sequence: CDR1 KGHSH, CDR2 LQKENI. This CDR3 contains 19 residues. Here the CDR3 DNA reads TGTGCCAGCTCACCGGATATGTTGAGAGCGGGGGGGGAATCCTACGAGCAGTACTTC. The encoded protein is CASSPDMLRAGGESYEQYF.